This TCR beta chain is from a study of T cells in Graves' hyperthyroidism and ophthalmopathy. As for the study in general: It was at initial diagnosis, before any treatment, that peripheral blood was collected. Regarding the study as a whole: Most expanded thyroid clonotypes above 0.001 also appeared in blood.

Comment on this clonotype: No antigen is known for it.

V was trimmed by 3 bases and J by 4 bases, leaving 13 bases between them. The CDR3 contains 15 residues. CDR1 is MNHEY and CDR2 is SMNVEV in the germline V gene (reference sequence). Ophthalmopathy cases scored 3 or more on the Clinical Activity Score and 4 or more on NOSPECS grade, with duration below 3 months. Amplification of TCR beta CDR3 regions used RNA as the template. Using the HTBI primer set, a first-round RT-PCR was run on the TCR CDR3. TCRdb reprocessed the multiplex PCR reads with MiXCR, giving one entry per CDR3 protein. The data hold 300,000 to 450,000 distinct CDR3 sequences, with about 18% observed a single time.

Specimen: blood. The chain employs TRBV27 and TRBJ1-5, with D unresolved. The clonotype comes from a man aged 18 to 30 with Graves' ophthalmopathy. The CDR3 spells CASSLSVLGNQPQHF. In DNA, the CDR3 is TGTGCCAGCAGTTTGAGTGTTTTGGGGAATCAGCCCCAGCATTTT.